Listed below are T cell receptor beta chains from one sample, sequenced in a study of T-cell memory formation after mild COVID-19. One entry per CDR3 protein results from TCRdb running MiXCR on the 5' RACE reads. The sample includes around 310,000 distinct CDR3 sequences, roughly 20% seen only once; the top ten take under 25%. Sequencing was performed on PBMCs or a T cell subset sorted from them (not recorded which). The receptor set was obtained from a man between 18 and 29 years old who had mild COVID-19 (a few samples of this study predate the infection). Cell type and time point are not known. Each CDR3 is given with its conserved first and last residue. For some rows the clone size is stated as once, few or many, or as a class when expanded; others skip it.

abundance	v_gene	j_gene	CDR3aa
NA	TRBV5-1	TRBJ1-5	CASSLEGGWTQPQHF
NA	TRBV10-3	TRBJ2-3	CAISDPGGKTDTQYF
few	TRBV7-2	TRBJ1-6	CASNISHRGTGNSPLHF
NA	TRBV2	TRBJ2-4	CASSDRGAKNIQYF
NA	TRBV20-1	TRBJ1-6	CSAPRGTVNNSPLHF
few	TRBV29-1	TRBJ2-5	CSAQTAGGQETQYF
NA	TRBV6-4	TRBJ2-1	CASRETGGSNEQFF
NA	TRBV6-5	TRBJ2-1	CASSDDPGKQFF
few	TRBV18	TRBJ1-3	CASSPVVGDSGNTIYF
NA	TRBV7-9	TRBJ2-3	CASSKMDTQYF
NA	TRBV7-8	TRBJ2-1	CASSPTRGGGFF
NA	TRBV3-1	TRBJ2-7	CASSQELGREQYF
many	TRBV3-1	TRBJ1-1	CASSPRGRRAFF
NA	TRBV28	TRBJ1-4	CASSGGGQGHEKLFF
NA	TRBV4-3	TRBJ2-1	CASSRLAGGDPGNEQFF
NA	TRBV9	TRBJ2-5	CASSQTLQETQYF
few	TRBV5-1	TRBJ2-5	CASKGSEETQYF
NA	TRBV7-2	TRBJ1-2	CASSPGGSSDGYTF
NA	TRBV10-2	TRBJ1-4	CASSESPGMGEKLFF
NA	TRBV29-1	TRBJ2-5	CSVDFPAGETQYF
few	TRBV7-9	TRBJ2-7	CASSQSTALEQYF
NA	TRBV4-3	TRBJ1-1	CASSQDRVMNTEAFF
NA	TRBV5-1	TRBJ1-5	CASRQGPGFHQPQHF
NA	TRBV7-2	TRBJ1-1	CASSLDGLVGNTEAFF
few	TRBV19	TRBJ2-7	CASTDSGQGDEQYF
many	TRBV2	TRBJ2-7	CASSDVGAGLKQYF
NA	TRBV6-6	TRBJ2-5	CASSARAEETQYF
NA	TRBV12-3/TRBV12-4	TRBJ1-2	CASSGGGLNYGYTF
few	TRBV6-5	TRBJ2-7	CASRPTGQGYEQYF
NA	TRBV10-3	TRBJ2-3	CATTGTDTQYF
NA	TRBV5-6	TRBJ1-1	CASSPRDRVGREAFF
few	TRBV7-9	TRBJ2-3	CASKRTDTDTQYF
few	TRBV27	TRBJ1-6	CASSLLGFSNSPLHF
few	TRBV12-3/TRBV12-4	TRBJ2-3	CASSLPGGRTDTQYF
few	TRBV6-5	TRBJ1-5	CASYPAGGINQPQHF
few	TRBV6-5	TRBJ1-1	CASSYRGGGRTNTEAFF
NA	TRBV6-2/TRBV6-3	TRBJ1-6	CASIGGGGPLHF
NA	TRBV7-2	TRBJ2-3	CASCLSGSTDTQYF
NA	TRBV4-1	TRBJ1-5	CASSQVETNQPQHF
NA	TRBV5-5	TRBJ2-2	CASSLRTVNTGELFF